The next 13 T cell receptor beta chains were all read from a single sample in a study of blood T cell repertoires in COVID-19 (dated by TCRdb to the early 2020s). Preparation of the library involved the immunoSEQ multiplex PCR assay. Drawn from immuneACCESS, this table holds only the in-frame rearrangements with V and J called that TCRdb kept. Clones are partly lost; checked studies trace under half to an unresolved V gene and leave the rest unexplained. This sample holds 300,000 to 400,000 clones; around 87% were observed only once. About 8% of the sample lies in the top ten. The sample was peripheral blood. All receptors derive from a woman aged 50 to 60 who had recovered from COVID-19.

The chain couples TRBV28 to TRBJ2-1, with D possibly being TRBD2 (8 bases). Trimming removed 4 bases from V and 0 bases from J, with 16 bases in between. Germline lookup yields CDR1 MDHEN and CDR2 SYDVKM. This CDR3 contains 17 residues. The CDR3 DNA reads TGTGCCAGCAGTTCCCCGACAGGGACTAGCTCCTACAATGAGCAGTTCTTC. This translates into CASSSPTGTSSYNEQFF.

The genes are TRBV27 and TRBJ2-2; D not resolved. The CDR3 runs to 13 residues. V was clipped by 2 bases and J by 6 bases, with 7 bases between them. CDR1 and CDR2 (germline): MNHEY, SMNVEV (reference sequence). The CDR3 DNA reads TGTGCCAGCAGTTTAGGGCGTCCCGGGGAGCTGTTTTTT. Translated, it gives CASSLGRPGELFF.

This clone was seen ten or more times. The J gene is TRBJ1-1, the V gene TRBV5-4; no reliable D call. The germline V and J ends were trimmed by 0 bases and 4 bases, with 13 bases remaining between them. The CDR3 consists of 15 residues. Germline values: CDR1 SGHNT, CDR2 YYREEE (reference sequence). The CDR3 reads CASSLDGGIGTEAFF. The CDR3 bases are TGTGCCAGCAGCTTGGACGGCGGCATTGGCACTGAAGCTTTCTTT.

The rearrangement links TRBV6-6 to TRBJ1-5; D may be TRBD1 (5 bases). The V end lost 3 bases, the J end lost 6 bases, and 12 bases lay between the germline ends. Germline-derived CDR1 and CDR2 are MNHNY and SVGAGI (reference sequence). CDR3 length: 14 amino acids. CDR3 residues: CASSYPQGSQPQHF. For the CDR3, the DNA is TGTGCCAGCAGTTATCCTCAGGGTTCTCAGCCCCAGCATTTT.

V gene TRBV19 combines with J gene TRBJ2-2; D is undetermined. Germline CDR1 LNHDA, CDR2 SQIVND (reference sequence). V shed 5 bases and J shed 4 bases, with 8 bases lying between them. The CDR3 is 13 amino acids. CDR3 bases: TGTGCCAGTAGTTTCGCAGTCACCGGGGAGCTGTTTTTT. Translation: CASSFAVTGELFF.

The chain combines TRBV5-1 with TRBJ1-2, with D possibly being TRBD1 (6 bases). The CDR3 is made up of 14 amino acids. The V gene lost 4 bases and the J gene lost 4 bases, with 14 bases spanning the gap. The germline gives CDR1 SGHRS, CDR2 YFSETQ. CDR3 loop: CASSQDRPGYGYTF. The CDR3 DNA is TGCGCCAGCAGCCAAGACAGGCCTGGCTATGGCTACACCTTC.

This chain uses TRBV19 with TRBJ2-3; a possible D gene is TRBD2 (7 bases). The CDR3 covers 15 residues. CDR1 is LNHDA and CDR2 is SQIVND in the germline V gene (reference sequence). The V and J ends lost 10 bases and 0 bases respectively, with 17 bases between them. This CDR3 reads CATTRGATSTDTQYF. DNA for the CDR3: TGTGCCACCACTCGGGGGGCAACTAGCACAGATACGCAGTATTTT.

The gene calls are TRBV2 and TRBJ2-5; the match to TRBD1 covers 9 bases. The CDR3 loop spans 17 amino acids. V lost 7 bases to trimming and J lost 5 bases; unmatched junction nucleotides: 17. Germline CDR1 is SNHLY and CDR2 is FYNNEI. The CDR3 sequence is CASNSGGQGRSLETQYF. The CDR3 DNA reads TGTGCCAGCAATTCCGGGGGACAGGGACGCTCGTTGGAGACCCAGTACTTC.

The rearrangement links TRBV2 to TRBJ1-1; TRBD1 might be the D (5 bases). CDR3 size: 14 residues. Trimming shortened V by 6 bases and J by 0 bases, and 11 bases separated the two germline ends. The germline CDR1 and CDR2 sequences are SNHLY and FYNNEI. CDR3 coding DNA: TGTGCCAGCAGCCTTATAGGGGTGAACACTGAAGCTTTCTTT. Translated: CASSLIGVNTEAFF. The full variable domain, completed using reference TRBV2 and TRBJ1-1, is EPEVTQTPSHQVTQMGQEVILRCVPISNHLYFYWYRQILGQKVEFLVSFYNNEISEKSEIFDDQFSVERPDGSNFTLKIRSTKLEDSAMYFCASSLIGVNTEAFFGQGTRLTVV.

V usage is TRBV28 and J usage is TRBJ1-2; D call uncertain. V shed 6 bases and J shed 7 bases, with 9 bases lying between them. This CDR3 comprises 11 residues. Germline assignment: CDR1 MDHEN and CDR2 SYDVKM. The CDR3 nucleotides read TGTGCCAGCAGCCTTCTCGGTGGCTACACCTTC. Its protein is CASSLLGGYTF.

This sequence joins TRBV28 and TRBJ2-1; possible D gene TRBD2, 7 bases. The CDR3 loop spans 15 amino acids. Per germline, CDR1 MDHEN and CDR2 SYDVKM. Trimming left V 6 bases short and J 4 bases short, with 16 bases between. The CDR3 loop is CASRQGGGPYNEQFF. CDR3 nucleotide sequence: TGTGCCAGCAGACAAGGGGGGGGGCCTTACAATGAGCAGTTCTTC. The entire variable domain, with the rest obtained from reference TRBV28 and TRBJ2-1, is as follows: DVKVTQSSRYLVKRTGEKVFLECVQDMDHENMFWYRQDPGLGLRLIYFSYDVKMKEKGDIPEGYSVSREKKERFSLILESASTNQTSMYLCASRQGGGPYNEQFFGPGTRLTVL.

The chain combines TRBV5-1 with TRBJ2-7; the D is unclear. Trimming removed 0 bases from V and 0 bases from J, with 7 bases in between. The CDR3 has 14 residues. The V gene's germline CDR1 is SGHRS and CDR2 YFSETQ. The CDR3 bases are TGCGCCAGCAGCTTGGAGCCTAACTCCTACGAGCAGTACTTC. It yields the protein CASSLEPNSYEQYF.

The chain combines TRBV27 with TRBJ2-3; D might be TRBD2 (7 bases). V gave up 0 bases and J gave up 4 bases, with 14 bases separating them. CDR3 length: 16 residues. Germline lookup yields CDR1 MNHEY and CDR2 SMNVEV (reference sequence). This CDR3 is CASSLSRGGNADTQYF. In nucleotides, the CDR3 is TGTGCCAGCAGTTTATCGAGGGGGGGAAACGCAGATACGCAGTATTTT.